This T cell receptor (beta chain) was identified in a study of HIV-infected patients and healthy controls. Only a few counts were recorded for this clonotype. MiXCR was run by TCRdb on the 5' RACE reads, yielding one entry per CDR3 protein. The table records some 67,000 distinct CDR3 sequences, less than 20% of them present only once. The germline V gene has CDR1 MGHRA and CDR2 YSYEKL. Between the trimmed V and J ends, which lost 4 bases and 2 bases, there was a span of 12 bases. This CDR3 has 15 amino acids. The source is a human donor in good health. Specimen: CD4+ T cells from blood. The chain links TRBV4-1 to TRBJ2-1; perhaps TRBD2 as D (5 bases). CDR3 residues: CASSLGEQPYNEQFF. Here the CDR3 DNA reads TGCGCCAGCAGCCTCGGGGAGCAGCCCTACAATGAGCAGTTCTTC.